This T cell receptor beta chain was found in a study of T-cell memory formation after mild COVID-19. Overall study: Most TCR clusters belonged to a single donor. Study-wide points: Contracting clones from day 15 to 85 showed balanced CD4/CD8; later expanders favored CD4+. The main location of contracting CD4+ clones was CM and EM, and that of contracting CD8+ clones was EMRA.

This clonotype has just a few counts. No antigen is known for it. Constant-segment primers and 5'RACE yielded cDNA libraries for TCR alpha and TCR beta, each carrying sample barcodes and UMIs. MiXCR, run by TCRdb on the 5' RACE reads, gives a single entry per CDR3 protein. The sample shows about 210,000 distinct CDR3 sequences, over 9.5% of them seen only once. The sequence came from a man aged 18 to 30 who had mild COVID-19 (a few samples of this study predate the infection). Cell type and time point are not known. Specimen: PBMCs or a T cell subset sorted from them (not recorded which).

The CDR3 protein is CASHRQASETQYF. DNA for the CDR3: TGTGCCAGCCACCGACAAGCCTCAGAGACCCAGTACTTC. The V gene is TRBV7-2, the J gene TRBJ2-5; no clear D gene. V lost 8 bases to trimming and J lost 4 bases, with 14 bases between them. The CDR3 runs 13 residues. From germline, CDR1 is SGHTA and CDR2 FQGNSA.